Sequencing of this TCR beta chain was carried out in a study of persistence of HIV-infected CD4 T cells. The libraries were made with immunoSEQ version 4 in survey mode. Data came from immunoSEQ multiplex PCR; TCRdb stores just in-frame clones and leaves some out. The table has about 64,000 clones, more than 70% seen once. The stimulus was an HIV-1 Gag 15-mer peptide pool, 0.85 to 1 ug/peptide/mL. Sorted nonresponding memory CD4+ T cells were CD40L-negative, CD69-negative, CD45RO-high. Plasma HIV-1 RNA stayed below 50 copies/mL for at least 4 years. Germline V gene data show CDR1 as KGHSH and CDR2 as LQKENI. CDR3 length equals 15 residues. Germline trimming cut 2 bases from V and 8 bases from J; bases unmatched to any gene: 8. Points on this clone: Its antigen is as yet unknown.

The chain carries TRBV18 and TRBJ2-1, with 8 bases aligning to TRBD1. The receptor was isolated from an adult man with HIV who was CMV-seropositive. Material: CD4+ T cells sorted from PBMCs after roughly 18-hour stimulation, obtained from a patient who received antiretroviral therapy. The CDR3 DNA follows: TGTGCCAGCTCACCAAAGCAGGGGGCGGTGGATGAGCAGTTCTTC. Its protein is CASSPKQGAVDEQFF.